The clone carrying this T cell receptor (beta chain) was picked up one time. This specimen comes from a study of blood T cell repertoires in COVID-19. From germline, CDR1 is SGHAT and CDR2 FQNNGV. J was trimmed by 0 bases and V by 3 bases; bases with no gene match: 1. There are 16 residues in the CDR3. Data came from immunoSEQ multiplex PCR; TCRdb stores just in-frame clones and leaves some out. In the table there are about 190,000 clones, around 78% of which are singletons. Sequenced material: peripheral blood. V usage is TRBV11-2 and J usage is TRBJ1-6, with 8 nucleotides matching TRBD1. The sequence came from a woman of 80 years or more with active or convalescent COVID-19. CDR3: CASSFDRGSYNSPLHF. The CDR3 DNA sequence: TGTGCCAGCAGCTTTGACAGGGGCTCCTATAATTCACCCCTCCACTTT.